The rows below give T cell receptor beta chains drawn from one sample of a study of post-analysis software for immune sequencing data. TCRdb called the PCR reads again in MiXCR, with one record for every CDR3 protein. The sample includes 250,000 to 300,000 distinct CDR3 sequences, 36% seen only once; the top ten take around 4.7%. Source material: blood. The receptor set was obtained from a girl aged 5 to 17 with multiple sclerosis. Both conserved end residues are part of each CDR3. The D gene is left open where the match is weak. Clone size, where shown, is once, few, many, or a class for clones that have expanded.

TRBV28	many	TRBJ2-7	TRBD2	TGTGCCAGCAGCCACGGCGGGGGCTACGAGCAGTACTTC	CASSHGGGYEQYF
TRBV20-1	many	TRBJ2-5	NA	TGCAGTGCTATCGCCCCGCCCATAGAGACCCAGTACTTC	CSAIAPPIETQYF
TRBV20-1	once	TRBJ1-5	NA	TGCAGTGCTAGACTACAGGGTTCGGGCAATCAGTCCCAGCATTTT	CSARLQGSGNQSQHF
TRBV4-1	NA	TRBJ1-2	NA	TGCGCCAGCAGGAAAGCGGGGGAGGCTAACTATGGCTACACCTTC	CASRKAGEANYGYTF
TRBV14	NA	TRBJ2-1	TRBD2	TGTGCCAGCAGCCAAGTCATAAGCGGGATCTACAATGAGCAGTTCTTC	CASSQVISGIYNEQFF
TRBV29-1	NA	TRBJ2-5	NA	TGCAGCTACCAACAGGGAGGAGAGACCCAGTACTTC	CSYQQGGETQYF
TRBV24-1	few	TRBJ2-2	NA	TGTGCCACCAGTCCCCGGGACTCACGCTTCGAGGAGCTGTTTTTT	CATSPRDSRFEELFF
TRBV2	many	TRBJ2-3	TRBD1	TGTGCCAGCCGGACAGGGTCAGATACGCAGTATTTT	CASRTGSDTQYF
TRBV7-8	many	TRBJ2-1	NA	TGTGCCAGCAGCCCCTTGATGCGGGGGCTCTCCTACAATGAGCAGTTCTTC	CASSPLMRGLSYNEQFF
TRBV15	many	TRBJ2-7	NA	TGTGCCACCAGCAGAGCTGGGGCCGAGCAGTACTTC	CATSRAGAEQYF
TRBV24-1	many	TRBJ2-1	TRBD1	TGTGCCACCAGTGATAGGGTGCTTTATGGACAGGGGGATTACAATGAGCAGTTCTTC	CATSDRVLYGQGDYNEQFF
TRBV5-1	many	TRBJ1-2	NA	TGCGCCAGCAGCTTGGGGTCGGACAGCTCCTATGGCTACACCTTC	CASSLGSDSSYGYTF
TRBV3-1	many	TRBJ1-2	NA	TGTGCCAGCAGCCAAGCGGGACCAAACTATGGCTACACCTTC	CASSQAGPNYGYTF
TRBV20-1	many	TRBJ2-1	NA	TGCAGTGCTGGCGACGGGAGCTCCTACAATGAGCAGTTCTTC	CSAGDGSSYNEQFF
TRBV7-3	many	TRBJ2-5	TRBD1	TGTGCCAGCAGCCGCGGACAGGGGCGGCAAGAGACCCAGTACTTC	CASSRGQGRQETQYF
TRBV28	NA	TRBJ2-3	NA	TGTGCCAGCAGGCCTCCCGGGACCTCAGATACGCAGTATTTT	CASRPPGTSDTQYF
TRBV5-5	few	TRBJ2-7	NA	TGTGCCAGCAGCACGGGACTCCTATACGAGCAGTACTTC	CASSTGLLYEQYF
TRBV12-3/TRBV12-4	many	TRBJ2-1	TRBD2	TGTGCCAGCAGTCCGAGGACTAGCGGGAAGGATGAGCAGTTCTTC	CASSPRTSGKDEQFF
TRBV5-1	NA	TRBJ2-1	NA	TGCGCCAGCAGCGCCGACAGCAGCTCCTACAATGAGCAGTTCTTC	CASSADSSSYNEQFF
TRBV5-1	NA	TRBJ2-7	NA	TGCGCCAGCAGCTTGGTAGGGGAGAAGCAGTACTTC	CASSLVGEKQYF
TRBV12-3/TRBV12-4	few	TRBJ1-1	NA	TGTGCCAGCAGTTTAGGGGGCCTGCTTAACACTGAAGCTTTCTTT	CASSLGGLLNTEAFF
TRBV9	NA	TRBJ1-1	NA	TGTGCCAGCAGCCCCACCGGGTTGAACACTGAAGCTTTCTTT	CASSPTGLNTEAFF
TRBV20-1	many	TRBJ2-1	TRBD2	TGCAGTGCTAGGGACCCACTGGCGGGGGGTTACAATGAGCAGTTCTTC	CSARDPLAGGYNEQFF
TRBV29-1	NA	TRBJ2-3	NA	TGCAGCGTTCCTGAGGGCGGGCTTTCAACAGATACGCAGTATTTT	CSVPEGGLSTDTQYF
TRBV19	NA	TRBJ2-7	NA	TGTGCCAGTAGTCTTGCTGCCGGAAACTACGAGCAGTACTTC	CASSLAAGNYEQYF
TRBV10-3	NA	TRBJ2-1	NA	TGTGCCATCAGTGAGTCTGTTCAGCAGTTCTTC	CAISESVQQFF
TRBV20-1	NA	TRBJ2-2	TRBD1	TGCAGTGCTACGCGGTGGACAGGCACGAACACCGGGGAGCTGTTTTTT	CSATRWTGTNTGELFF
TRBV12-3/TRBV12-4	many	TRBJ2-3	NA	TGTGCCAGCAGTCCCGACACATTGTTCCAGTATTTT	CASSPDTLFQYF